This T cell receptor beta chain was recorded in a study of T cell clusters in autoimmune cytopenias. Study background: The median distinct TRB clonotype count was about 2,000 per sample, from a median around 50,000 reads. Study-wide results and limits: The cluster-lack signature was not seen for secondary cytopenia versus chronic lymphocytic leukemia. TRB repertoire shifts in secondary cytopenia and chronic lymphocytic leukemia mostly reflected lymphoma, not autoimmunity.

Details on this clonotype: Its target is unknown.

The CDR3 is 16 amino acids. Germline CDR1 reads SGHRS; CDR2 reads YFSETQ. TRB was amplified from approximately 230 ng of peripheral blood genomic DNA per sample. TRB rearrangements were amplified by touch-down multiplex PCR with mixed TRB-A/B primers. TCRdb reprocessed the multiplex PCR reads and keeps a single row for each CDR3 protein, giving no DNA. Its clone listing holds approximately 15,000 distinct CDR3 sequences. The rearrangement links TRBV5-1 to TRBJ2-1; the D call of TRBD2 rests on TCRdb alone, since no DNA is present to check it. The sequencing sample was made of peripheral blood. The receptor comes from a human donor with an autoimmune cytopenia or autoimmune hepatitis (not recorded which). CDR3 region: CASSFRLAGGYNEQFF.